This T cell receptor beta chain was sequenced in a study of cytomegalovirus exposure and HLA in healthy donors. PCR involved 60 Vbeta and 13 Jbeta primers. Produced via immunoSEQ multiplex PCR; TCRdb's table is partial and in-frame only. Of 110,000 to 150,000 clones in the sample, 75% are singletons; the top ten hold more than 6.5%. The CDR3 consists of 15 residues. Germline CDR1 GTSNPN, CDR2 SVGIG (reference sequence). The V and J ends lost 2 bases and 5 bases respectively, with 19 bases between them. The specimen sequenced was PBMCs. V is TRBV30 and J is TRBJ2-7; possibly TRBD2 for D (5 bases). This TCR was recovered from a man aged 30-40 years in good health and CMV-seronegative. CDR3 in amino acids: CAWSPGLPPGDEQYF. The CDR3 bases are TGTGCCTGGAGTCCCGGACTCCCTCCCGGGGACGAGCAGTACTTC.